The rows below give T cell receptor beta chains drawn from one sample of a study of CD8+CD57+ T cells in acquired aplastic anemia. TCRdb re-derived calls from the reads in MiXCR, one entry per CDR3 protein. The table includes 400,000 to 500,000 distinct CDR3 sequences, 65% to 80% detected once. Sequencing used sorted CD4+, CD8+, or CD8+CD57+ T cells (not recorded which) from PBMCs. These receptors were obtained from a human donor in good health, serving as a control. Each CDR3 is given with its conserved first and last residue. D genes are given only for firm matches. Some rows mark clone size as missing; the rest say once, few, many or name a class of expanded clone.

V	D	J	size	CDR3	DNA
TRBV6-6	TRBD2	TRBJ2-1	many	CASSYRGGYNEQFF	TGTGCCAGCAGTTACCGGGGGGGATACAATGAGCAGTTCTTC
TRBV5-1	.	TRBJ2-3	.	CASSIASTNTQYF	TGTGCCAGCAGCATCGCTTCCACGAACACGCAGTATTTT
TRBV11-3	TRBD1	TRBJ1-6	once	CASSLDRGTGGSNSPLHF	TGTGCCAGCAGCTTAGATCGCGGAACAGGGGGAAGTAATTCACCCCTCCACTTT
TRBV19	TRBD2	TRBJ2-2	.	CASRIAGGRNSPLFF	TGTGCCAGTAGGATCGCCGGGGGGAGGAATTCACCGCTCTTTTTT
TRBV20-1	.	TRBJ1-1	.	CSATDGAIDPFF	TGCAGTGCTACGGACGGGGCAATCGACCCTTTCTTT
TRBV15	.	TRBJ2-7	many	CATSRDRTSYEQYF	TGTGCCACCAGCCGGGACCGAACCTCCTACGAGCAGTACTTC
TRBV7-6	.	TRBJ2-5	once	CASSAIRTACQTPYF	TGTGCCAGCAGCGCCATTCGGACAGCCTGTCAAACCCCATACTTC
TRBV3-1	.	TRBJ2-1	many	CASSQLFEQFF	TGTGCCAGCAGCCAGTTGTTCGAGCAGTTCTTC
TRBV9	.	TRBJ1-1	.	CASSLATVGKTAAFF	TGTGCCAGCAGCTTAGCTACGGTTGGGAAGACTGCGGCTTTCTTT
TRBV15	TRBD1	TRBJ1-3	.	CATSREGDSLNTIYF	TGTGCCACCAGCAGAGAAGGGGACAGTCTTAACACCATATATTTT
TRBV2	.	TRBJ1-5	many	CASSDSAGDDQPQHF	TGTGCCAGCAGTGATTCGGCAGGGGACGATCAGCCCCAGCATTTT
TRBV12-3/TRBV12-4	.	TRBJ2-1	.	CASSLFHAQEQFF	TGTGCCAGCAGTTTATTCCATGCACAGGAGCAGTTCTTC
TRBV6-6	.	TRBJ2-7	many	CASSLRAGPYEQYF	TGTGCCAGCAGCCTTCGGGCAGGGCCCTACGAGCAGTACTTC
TRBV5-8	.	TRBJ2-7	.	CASSLEAWSSYEQYF	TGTGCCAGCAGCTTGGAGGCTTGGAGCTCCTACGAGCAGTACTTC
TRBV12-3/TRBV12-4	.	TRBJ1-1	.	CASSLRSGLSNTEAFF	TGTGCCAGCAGTTTAAGATCTGGACTATCGAACACTGAAGCTTTCTTT
TRBV25-1	.	TRBJ2-7	.	CASSVDGDEQYF	TGTGCCAGCAGTGTTGACGGCGACGAACAGTACTTC
TRBV2	.	TRBJ2-3	many	CASSEEAADTQYF	TGTGCCAGCAGTGAAGAGGCGGCAGATACGCAGTATTTT
TRBV9	.	TRBJ1-2	.	CASSEGARGRPSSYTF	TGTGCCAGCAGCGAAGGGGCGCGAGGGAGACCCAGTAGCTACACCTTC
TRBV20-1	.	TRBJ1-6	.	CSALSRGSPLHF	TGCAGTGCCCTCTCCAGGGGTTCACCCCTCCACTTT
TRBV13	TRBD1	TRBJ2-7	many	CASRPRGGTGEQYF	TGTGCCAGCAGACCCCGTGGGGGGACAGGCGAGCAGTACTTC
TRBV10-3	TRBD1	TRBJ2-7	.	CAISSVDRGATEQYF	TGTGCCATCAGTTCCGTCGACAGGGGGGCTACCGAGCAGTACTTC
TRBV24-1	TRBD1	TRBJ1-5	many	CATSDNGQDPQPQHF	TGTGCCACCAGTGACAATGGACAGGACCCTCAGCCCCAGCATTTT
TRBV30	.	TRBJ2-7	.	CAWTDSYEQYF	TGTGCCTGGACTGATTCCTACGAGCAGTACTTC
TRBV7-9	TRBD1	TRBJ2-1	.	CAKSGGALGQQFF	TGTGCCAAATCAGGGGGCGCCCTAGGGCAGCAGTTCTTC
TRBV5-1	.	TRBJ2-2	many	CASSLDLVTGTGELFF	TGCGCCAGCAGCTTGGACTTGGTAACAGGGACCGGGGAGCTGTTTTTT
TRBV7-3	.	TRBJ1-1	.	CASRLQWAADAFF	TGTGCTAGCAGGTTACAATGGGCGGCTGACGCTTTCTTT
TRBV24-1	TRBD1	TRBJ1-4	.	CATSEGQGGKLFF	TGTGCCACCAGTGAGGGACAGGGGGGAAAACTGTTTTTT
TRBV5-1	TRBD1	TRBJ1-1	.	CASSVGQANEAFF	TGTGCCAGCAGTGTGGGACAGGCTAATGAAGCTTTCTTT
TRBV7-2	TRBD1	TRBJ1-1	few	CASSSNRGRRVEAFF	TGTGCCAGCAGCTCGAACAGGGGGCGAAGGGTTGAAGCTTTCTTT
TRBV7-6	.	TRBJ2-7	.	CASRVIRQDQHF	TGTGCCAGCAGGGTGATAAGGCAAGATCAGCACTTC
TRBV20-1	TRBD1	TRBJ1-1	.	CSARNRGTYTFF	TGCAGTGCTAGGAACAGGGGGACTTACACTTTCTTC
TRBV3-1	.	TRBJ2-2	.	CASSPLGTGEPFF	TGTGCCAGCAGCCCCCTAGGCACCGGGGAGCCGTTTTTT
TRBV12-3/TRBV12-4	.	TRBJ1-6	.	CASSLRQVNSPLHF	TGTGCCAGCAGCCTCCGACAGGTGAATTCACCCCTCCACTTT
TRBV7-2	.	TRBJ1-6	.	CASGDGGYGYTFGF	.
TRBV13	TRBD2	TRBJ2-7	.	CASSTRTSRHEQYF	TGTGCCAGCAGCACGAGGACTAGCCGCCACGAGCAGTACTTC
TRBV7-6	TRBD1	TRBJ2-7	.	CASSRSTGAAEVLYF	TGTGCCAGCAGCCGGAGCACAGGGGCGGCGGAGGTGTTGTACTTC
TRBV5-4	TRBD2	TRBJ2-5	many	CASSDKGTSGGTYQETQYF	TGTGCCAGCAGCGATAAAGGGACTAGCGGGGGGACATACCAAGAGACCCAGTACTTC
TRBV5-4	.	TRBJ1-1	.	CASSLGREGVATEAFF	TGTGCCAGCAGTTTAGGGAGAGAGGGAGTGGCAACTGAAGCTTTCTTT
TRBV7-9	TRBD2	TRBJ2-5	.	CASTRLAGTITQEYF	TGTGCCAGCACCAGACTAGCGGGGACGATAACACAAGAGTACTTC
TRBV5-1	TRBD1	TRBJ2-7	.	CASSFRRQGSF	TGCGCCAGCAGCTTTCGTCGACAGGGTTCCTTC
TRBV10-3	TRBD1	TRBJ1-1	.	CAISSGGGTNTEAFF	TGTGCCATCAGTTCAGGGGGAGGCACAAACACTGAAGCTTTCTTT
TRBV7-6	.	TRBJ1-1	.	CASSLAGSSPLNEFF	TGTGCCAGCAGCTTAGCAGGGTCTTCTCCCCTGAACGAGTTCTTT
TRBV7-2	.	TRBJ1-6	.	CATSQRSGANVLTF	TGTGCCACTTCGCAGCGCTCTGGGGCCAACGTCCTGACTTTT
TRBV24-1	.	TRBJ1-2	.	CATSDGRDAYEYTF	TGTGCCACCAGTGATGGCAGGGATGCCTACGAGTACACCTTC
TRBV6-2/TRBV6-3	.	TRBJ2-1	many	CASMGHTEQFF	TGTGCCAGCATGGGGCATACTGAGCAGTTCTTC
TRBV29-1	TRBD1	TRBJ2-3	.	CSVNDRVLTDTQYF	TGCAGCGTGAACGACAGGGTTTTGACAGATACGCAGTATTTT
TRBV10-1	.	TRBJ1-1	few	CASSFSLTDTEAFF	TGCGCCAGCAGTTTCAGCCTTACGGACACTGAGGCTTTCTTT
TRBV10-3	.	TRBJ2-5	.	CAISEGKAKKNQYF	TGTGCCATCAGTGAGGGGAAGGCAAAAAAGAACCAGTACTTC
TRBV10-3	.	TRBJ1-2	.	CAISRGGTTYEQTF	TGTGCCATCAGCAGAGGGGGGACAACCTACGAGCAGACCTTC
TRBV7-2	.	TRBJ1-3	.	CASTSNVFKRTIYF	TGTGCCAGCACTTCGAACGTATTCAAGCGCACCATATATTTT
TRBV6-1	.	TRBJ1-1	.	CASRTRPTGNTEAFF	TGTGCCAGCCGGACCCGTCCCACGGGGAACACTGAAGCTTTCTTT
TRBV7-9	.	TRBJ1-6	.	CASSGLPGQNNSHF	TGTGCCAGCAGCGGTCTACCGGGACAAAATAATTCACACTTT
TRBV10-3	.	TRBJ1-2	few	CASSEGAGALYGYTF	TGTGCCAGCAGTGAAGGGGCAGGGGCTTTATATGGCTACACCTTC
TRBV7-3	.	TRBJ2-7	.	CASSLDGQDEQYF	TGTGCCAGCAGCTTAGACGGCCAAGACGAGCAGTACTTC